One and the same sample provided the 8 T cell receptor beta chains below, sequenced in a study of blood T cell dynamics during melanoma immunotherapy. The assay was immunoSEQ multiplex PCR, and TCRdb's table has in-frame clones only and misses some. Among 6,000 to 8,000 clones listed, about four fifths were seen once. As for time point: pre-treatment baseline. Sequences were derived from blood, sampled from a patient treated with checkpoint blockade. All receptors derive from a human donor with melanoma.

The chain recombines TRBV6-1 with TRBJ2-5, with D tentatively TRBD1 (5 bases). The DNA end lines up better with TRBJ2-7; the J call may be wrong. Germline CDR1 and CDR2: MNHNS and SASEGT. This CDR3 is built from 15 residues. CDR3 sequence: CASSDFQGGSYEQYF. Written as DNA, the CDR3 is TGTGCCAGCAGTGATTTCCAGGGTGGATCCTACGAGCAGTACTTC.

The DNA of the CDR3 is TGTGCCAGCAGTTTATCTGGGGGGTTGACCTACGAGCAGTACTTC. Amino acids: CASSLSGGLTYEQYF. V and J are TRBV27 and TRBJ2-7, with D maybe TRBD2 (6 bases). This CDR3 has 15 amino acids. Between the trimmed V and J ends, which lost 0 bases and 2 bases, there was a span of 11 bases. The germline V gene encodes CDR1 MNHEY and CDR2 SMNVEV (reference sequence).

The rearrangement links TRBV11-2 to TRBJ2-7, with 7 positions matching TRBD1. Germline V gene lookup returns CDR1 SGHAT and CDR2 FQNNGV. The CDR3 has 15 residues. Trimming took 2 bases from V and 4 from J; bases not matched to a gene: 8. CDR3 amino acids: CASSLNTGVEYEQYF. DNA for the CDR3: TGTGCCAGCAGCTTAAACACAGGGGTGGAATACGAGCAGTACTTC.

V gene TRBV18 combines with J gene TRBJ1-1, with 9 bases lining up with TRBD1. V was clipped by 4 bases and J by 4 bases; unmatched bases: 10. The length of the CDR3 is 16 residues. Germline loops: CDR1 KGHSH, CDR2 LQKENI. The CDR3 here is CASSLGPGTGTTEAFF. Written as DNA, the CDR3 is TGTGCCAGCTCACTAGGTCCCGGGACAGGGACCACTGAAGCTTTCTTT.

Only one count was recorded for this clone. The chain couples TRBV28 to TRBJ1-1; no definite D call. The V gene lost 7 bases and the J gene lost 0 bases, with 12 bases spanning the gap. This CDR3 has 14 residues. Germline values: CDR1 MDHEN, CDR2 SYDVKM. The CDR3 spells CASTPLRVNTEAFF. CDR3 coding DNA: TGTGCCAGCACCCCCCTGAGAGTGAACACTGAAGCTTTCTTT. Drawing the rest from reference TRBV28 and TRBJ1-1, the complete variable domain is DVKVTQSSRYLVKRTGEKVFLECVQDMDHENMFWYRQDPGLGLRLIYFSYDVKMKEKGDIPEGYSVSREKKERFSLILESASTNQTSMYLCASTPLRVNTEAFFGQGTRLTVV.

V is TRBV28 and J is TRBJ1-5, with 7 positions matching TRBD1. The V segment lost 3 bases and the J segment 5 bases; nucleotides outside the gene matches: 4. The CDR3 sequence is 14 residues long. CDR1 is MDHEN, CDR2 SYDVKM, per germline. The chain's CDR3 is CASSFPDRYQPQHF. The CDR3 bases are TGTGCCAGCAGTTTCCCGGACAGGTATCAGCCCCAGCATTTT. The full variable domain, rest sourced from reference TRBV28 and TRBJ1-5, is DVKVTQSSRYLVKRTGEKVFLECVQDMDHENMFWYRQDPGLGLRLIYFSYDVKMKEKGDIPEGYSVSREKKERFSLILESASTNQTSMYLCASSFPDRYQPQHFGDGTRLSIL.

The chain recombines TRBV6-1 with TRBJ1-1; 9 bases match TRBD1. Losses at the gene ends were 5 bases for V and 5 bases for J; bases not matched to a gene: 6. Germline V CDR1 and CDR2: MNHNS, SASEGT. The CDR3 spans 14 residues. The CDR3 DNA follows: TGTGCCAGCAGTTGGACAGGGGAGGGTACTGAAGCTTTCTTT. It encodes CASSWTGEGTEAFF.

The chain links TRBV30 to TRBJ2-7; no firm D call. CDR3 length: 11 amino acids. V was clipped by 4 bases and J by 6 bases, with 10 bases between them. From germline, CDR1 is GTSNPN and CDR2 SVGIG (reference sequence). The CDR3 spells CAWKAQTEQYF. CDR3 nucleotides: TGTGCCTGGAAAGCCCAGACCGAGCAGTACTTC.